This TCR beta chain was sequenced in a study of beta chain features in type 1 diabetes. By way of CD45RO/CCR7/CD25/CD127/CD95/CD27, the CD4+ regulatory, stem cell-like memory, central memory and naive cells were sorted. CDR1 is SQVTM and CDR2 is ANQGSEA in the germline V gene. V lost 0 bases, J lost 3 bases, and 7 bases stayed unmatched. This CDR3 has 15 amino acids. This clone was seen a few times. The whole isolated RNA underwent reverse transcription, so sequencing captured expressed TCRB transcripts. Some clones are missing from TCRdb's copy, which holds only in-frame ones; the method was immunoSEQ multiplex PCR. The table lists about 270,000 clones, roughly 15% of them singletons.

The source of this sequence is a woman in her thirties or forties in good health. This rearrangement joins TRBV29-1 to TRBJ2-7, with 8 bases matching TRBD1. The sample comprised naive CD4+ T cells from blood. Written as DNA, the CDR3 is TGCAGCGTTGAAGAGGGGACAGGTGGTATCTACGAGCAGTACTTC. Translation: CSVEEGTGGIYEQYF.